These T cell receptor beta chains were read from a single sample in a study of OX40 agonist ivuxolimab in advanced cancers. Repertoires were generated with immunoSEQ multiplex PCR, while TCRdb's copy carries only in-frame clones and drops some. The table records around 67,000 clones, around nine tenths of them present only once. The starting material was CD4+ or CD8+ T cells sorted from blood, obtained in a trial of the OX40 agonist ivuxolimab. The receptors come from an adult with an advanced solid tumor such as melanoma, head and neck, liver or kidney cancer. The CDR3 runs from the conserved cysteine through the conserved F or W. D genes are given only for firm matches. Rows may omit the clone size; those that give it use once, few, many or a size class.

v_call,j_call,clone_size,d_call,cdr3_nt,cdr3_aa
TRBV6-5,TRBJ1-4,NA,TRBD1,TGTGCCAGCAGTTACAACCCGGGACAGGGAGAGGAAAAACTGTTTTTT,CASSYNPGQGEEKLFF
TRBV5-6,TRBJ2-7,NA,TRBD1,TGTGCCAGCAGCGGAACGACAGGGGCCACACGTGAGCAGTACTTC,CASSGTTGATREQYF
TRBV18,TRBJ1-2,NA,NA,TGTGCCAGCTCACCCCAGGTCCGAAACCAGGACTATGGCTACACCTTC,CASSPQVRNQDYGYTF
TRBV5-1,TRBJ1-5,NA,TRBD1,TGCGCCAGCAGCGCGGGACAGGGTTACAATCAGCCCCAGCATTTT,CASSAGQGYNQPQHF
TRBV5-4,TRBJ1-5,NA,NA,TGTGCCAGCAGCCTGGACAATCAGCCCCAGCATTTT,CASSLDNQPQHF
TRBV19,TRBJ2-5,NA,NA,TGTGCCAGTAGTATAGGGCTAGCTCTAGAGACCCAGTACTTC,CASSIGLALETQYF
TRBV28,TRBJ2-3,NA,TRBD1,TGTGCCAGCAGTTTGGGACAGGGTGCTGGGAGCACAGATACGCAGTATTTT,CASSLGQGAGSTDTQYF
TRBV2,TRBJ2-1,NA,TRBD2,TGTGCCAGCACGGCTAGGACTAGCGGCAACAATGAGCAGTTCTTC,CASTARTSGNNEQFF
TRBV7-8,TRBJ2-7,few,NA,TGTGCCAGCAGCTTGCTGCCTTACGAGCAGTACTTC,CASSLLPYEQYF
TRBV2,TRBJ2-3,NA,TRBD2,TGTGCCAGCAGTGAACCTAGCGGGAGTACGCCAGATACGCAGTATTTT,CASSEPSGSTPDTQYF
TRBV10-1,TRBJ2-2,NA,NA,TGCGCCAGCAGTCGTCGGGGGGCCACCGGGGAGCTGTTTTTT,CASSRRGATGELFF
TRBV19,TRBJ2-1,NA,TRBD2,TGTGCCAGCACCCCGGGACTAGCCAACAATGAGCAGTTCTTC,CASTPGLANNEQFF
TRBV7-2,TRBJ2-5,NA,TRBD1,TGTGCCAGCAGCTACGGGACAGCCCAAGAGACCCAGTACTTC,CASSYGTAQETQYF
TRBV2,TRBJ1-5,NA,TRBD1,TGTGCCAGCAGTAACGGACAGGGGGCCGGTCAGCCCCAGCATTTT,CASSNGQGAGQPQHF
TRBV9,TRBJ2-3,NA,NA,TGTGCCAGCAGCGTAGCTGGGCATTACACAGATACGCAGTATTTT,CASSVAGHYTDTQYF
TRBV5-6,TRBJ1-1,few,TRBD1,TGTGCCAGCGGAGGGGGCTTGAACACTGAAGCTTTCTTT,CASGGGLNTEAFF
TRBV7-9,TRBJ2-5,NA,TRBD1,TGTGCCAGCAGCACCGGGACAGGGGGCGAGACCCAGTACTTC,CASSTGTGGETQYF